These T cell receptor beta chains were read from a single sample in a study of identical twins. TCRdb analysed the 5' RACE reads with MiXCR anew, one entry per CDR3 protein. The table has 200,000 to 250,000 distinct CDR3 sequences, approximately 11% seen once; the top ten hold 4%. These records were also assigned to another study, of yellow fever vaccine responses in identical twins.

Sequencing input: memory (CD45RO+) T cells sorted from blood. The receptors originated from a woman between 18 and 29 years old in good health. CDR3s include the opening cysteine and the closing phenylalanine or tryptophan. Fields, in order: D gene, V gene, J gene, CDR3 length, clone size, CDR3 DNA, CDR3 protein. The D gene is left open where the match is weak. The size field is filled for only some rows; it gives once, few, many or a size class.

D: -; V: TRBV7-9; J: TRBJ2-1; length: 14; size: few; DNA: TGTGCCAGCAGCTTACGAGGGGATTACAATGAGCAGTTCTTC; CDR3: CASSLRGDYNEQFF
D: -; V: TRBV11-2; J: TRBJ1-4; length: 15; size: few; DNA: TGTGCCAGCACCTTCACGGGGGGCCATAATGAAAAACTGTTTTTT; CDR3: CASTFTGGHNEKLFF
D: TRBD2; V: TRBV10-3; J: TRBJ2-1; length: 14; size: many; DNA: TGTGCCTTAGGGGAGGGTATTCTAGGCAATGAGCAGTTCTTC; CDR3: CALGEGILGNEQFF
D: -; V: TRBV12-3/TRBV12-4; J: TRBJ2-1; length: 14; size: few; DNA: TGTGCCAGCAGTTTAGGGGGCGCGGTCAATGAGCAGTTCTTC; CDR3: CASSLGGAVNEQFF
D: -; V: TRBV12-3/TRBV12-4; J: TRBJ2-5; length: 15; size: -; DNA: TGTGCCAGCAGCACCTTGGAGGAAAGCGGAGAGACCCAGTACTTC; CDR3: CASSTLEESGETQYF
D: -; V: TRBV12-3/TRBV12-4; J: TRBJ2-4; length: 19; size: -; DNA: TGTGCCAGCAGCCAGAGGGGGACCCGGACCCCCGTAGCCAAAAACATTCAGTACTTC; CDR3: CASSQRGTRTPVAKNIQYF
D: -; V: TRBV6-5; J: TRBJ2-3; length: 14; size: -; DNA: TGTGCCAGCAGTTACGGTAGCCCGGGGGATACGCAGTATTTT; CDR3: CASSYGSPGDTQYF
D: -; V: TRBV2; J: TRBJ2-7; length: 13; size: -; DNA: TGTGCCAGCAGTGAAAGGAGGGGCTACGAGCAGTACTTC; CDR3: CASSERRGYEQYF
D: TRBD1; V: TRBV12-3/TRBV12-4; J: TRBJ2-1; length: 14; size: many; DNA: TGTGCCAGCAGTCGGACAGGGGATCGGGATGAGCAGTTCTTC; CDR3: CASSRTGDRDEQFF
D: -; V: TRBV10-3; J: TRBJ1-2; length: 14; size: -; DNA: TGTGCCATCAACTCCGGGATGACTAACTATGGCTACACCTTC; CDR3: CAINSGMTNYGYTF